This T cell receptor (beta chain) comes out of a study of T cells in Graves' hyperthyroidism and ophthalmopathy. General study findings and limits: Most clonotypes expanded in the thyroid (above 0.001) were also present in blood.

Clinical symptoms, serum thyroxine and TRAb, thyroid ultrasound and orbital computed tomography together formed the diagnostic basis. Fresh 10 ml peripheral blood yielded PBMCs. In regard to this clonotype: Its antigen is not identified.

Authors of the study amplified TCR beta CDR3 regions from RNA transcripts. The HTBI set primed first-round TCR CDR3 RT-PCR. TCRdb reprocessed the multiplex PCR reads via MiXCR and lists one record per CDR3 protein. Of around 530,000 distinct CDR3 sequences listed, under 20% are singletons. The CDR3 consists of 15 residues. V was pared by 2 bases and J by 4 bases, with 12 bases between. Germline loops: CDR1 SGHTS, CDR2 YDEGEE. The source material was blood. The chain employs TRBV5-8 and TRBJ1-4, with D unresolved. The sequence was obtained from a young woman with Graves' ophthalmopathy. CDR3 sequence: CASSFLTGNNEKLFF. The CDR3 DNA is TGTGCCAGCAGCTTTCTAACCGGGAATAATGAAAAACTGTTTTTT.